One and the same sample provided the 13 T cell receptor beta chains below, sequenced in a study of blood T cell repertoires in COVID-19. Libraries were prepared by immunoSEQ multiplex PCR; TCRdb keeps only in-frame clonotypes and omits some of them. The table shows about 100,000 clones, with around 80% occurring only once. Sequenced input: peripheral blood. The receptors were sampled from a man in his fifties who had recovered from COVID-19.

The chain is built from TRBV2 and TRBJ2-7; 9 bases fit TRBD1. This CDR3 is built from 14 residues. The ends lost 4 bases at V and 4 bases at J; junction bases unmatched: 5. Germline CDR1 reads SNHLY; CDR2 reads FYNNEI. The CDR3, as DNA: TGTGCCAGCAGTGGTGGGACAGGGCAGTACGAGCAGTACTTC. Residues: CASSGGTGQYEQYF.

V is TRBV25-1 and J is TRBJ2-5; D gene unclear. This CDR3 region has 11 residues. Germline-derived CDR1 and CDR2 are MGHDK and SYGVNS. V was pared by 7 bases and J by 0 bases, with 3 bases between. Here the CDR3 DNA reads TGTGCCAGCAACTACCAAGAGACCCAGTACTTC. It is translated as CASNYQETQYF.

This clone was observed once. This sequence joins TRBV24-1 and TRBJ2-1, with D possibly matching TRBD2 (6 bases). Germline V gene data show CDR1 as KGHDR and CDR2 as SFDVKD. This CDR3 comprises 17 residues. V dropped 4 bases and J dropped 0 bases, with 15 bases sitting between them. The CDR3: CATSEASVTRSYNEQFF. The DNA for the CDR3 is TGTGCCACCAGTGAGGCTAGCGTCACCCGCTCCTACAATGAGCAGTTCTTC.

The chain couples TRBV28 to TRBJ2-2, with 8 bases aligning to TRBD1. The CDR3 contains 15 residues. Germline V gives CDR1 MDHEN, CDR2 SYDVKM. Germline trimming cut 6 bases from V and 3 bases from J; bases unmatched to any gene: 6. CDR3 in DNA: TGTGCCAGCAGGTCCGGGACAGGCTACACCGGGGAGCTGTTTTTT. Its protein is CASRSGTGYTGELFF.

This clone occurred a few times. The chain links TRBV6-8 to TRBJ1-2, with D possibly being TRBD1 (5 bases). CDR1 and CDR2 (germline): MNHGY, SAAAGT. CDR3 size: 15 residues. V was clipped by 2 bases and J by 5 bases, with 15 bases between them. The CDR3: CASSYPQEGIYGYTF. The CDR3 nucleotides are TGTGCCAGCAGTTACCCCCAGGAGGGGATTTATGGCTACACCTTC.

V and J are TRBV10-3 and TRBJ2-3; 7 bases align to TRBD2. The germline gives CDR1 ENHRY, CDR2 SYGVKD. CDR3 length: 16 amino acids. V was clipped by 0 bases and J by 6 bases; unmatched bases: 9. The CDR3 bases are TGTGCCATCAGTGAGTCCGGCGGGAGTATCTTGGATACGCAGTATTTT. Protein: CAISESGGSILDTQYF.

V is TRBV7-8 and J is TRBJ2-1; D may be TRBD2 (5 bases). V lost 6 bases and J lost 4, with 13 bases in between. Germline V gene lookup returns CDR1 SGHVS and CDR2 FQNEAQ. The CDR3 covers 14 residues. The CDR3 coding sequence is TGTGCCAGCAGTCCGACACTAGTATACAATGAGCAGTTCTTC. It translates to CASSPTLVYNEQFF.

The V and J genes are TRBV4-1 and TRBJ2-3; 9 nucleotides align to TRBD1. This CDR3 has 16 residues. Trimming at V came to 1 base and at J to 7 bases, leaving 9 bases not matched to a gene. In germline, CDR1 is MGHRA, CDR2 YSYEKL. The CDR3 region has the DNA TGCGCCAGCAGCCAAGGGGCAGGGGACAGGGTGCATACGCAGTATTTT. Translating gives CASSQGAGDRVHTQYF.

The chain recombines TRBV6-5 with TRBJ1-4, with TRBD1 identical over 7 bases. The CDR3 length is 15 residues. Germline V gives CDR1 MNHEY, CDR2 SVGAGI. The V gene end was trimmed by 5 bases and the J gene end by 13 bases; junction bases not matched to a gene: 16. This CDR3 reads CASSQLTGNNARLFF. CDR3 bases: TGTGCCAGCAGTCAGCTGACAGGGAATAATGCTCGACTGTTTTTT.

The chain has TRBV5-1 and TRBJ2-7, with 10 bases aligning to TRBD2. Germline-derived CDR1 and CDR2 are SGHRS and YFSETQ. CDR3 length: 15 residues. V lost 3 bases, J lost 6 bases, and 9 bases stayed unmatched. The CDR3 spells CASSSEGSGRAEQYF. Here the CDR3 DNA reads TGCGCCAGCAGCTCGGAGGGGAGCGGGAGGGCCGAGCAGTACTTC.

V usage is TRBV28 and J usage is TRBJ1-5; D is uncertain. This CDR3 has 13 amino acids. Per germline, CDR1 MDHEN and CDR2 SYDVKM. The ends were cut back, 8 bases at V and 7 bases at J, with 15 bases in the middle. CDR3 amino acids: CASGGLGGQPQHF. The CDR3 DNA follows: TGTGCCAGCGGAGGGTTGGGCGGACAGCCCCAGCATTTT.

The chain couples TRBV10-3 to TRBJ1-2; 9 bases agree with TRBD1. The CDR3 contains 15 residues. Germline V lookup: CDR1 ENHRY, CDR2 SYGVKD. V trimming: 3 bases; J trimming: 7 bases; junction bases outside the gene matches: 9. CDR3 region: CAISEGTGSEPGYTF. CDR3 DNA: TGTGCCATCAGTGAAGGGACAGGGTCAGAGCCTGGCTACACCTTC.

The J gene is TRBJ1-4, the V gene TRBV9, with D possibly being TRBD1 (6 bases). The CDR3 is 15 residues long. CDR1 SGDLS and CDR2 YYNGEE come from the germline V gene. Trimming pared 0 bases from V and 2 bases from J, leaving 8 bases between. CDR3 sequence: CASSVGGQTNEKLFF. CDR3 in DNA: TGTGCCAGCAGCGTAGGGGGGCAGACTAATGAAAAACTGTTTTTT.